This TCR beta chain was profiled in a study of T cell changes during pregnancy in multiple sclerosis. Some clones are missing from TCRdb's copy, which holds only in-frame ones; the method was immunoSEQ multiplex PCR. Of 55,000 to 85,000 clones listed, just over 90% were seen once; the top ten hold over 1.1%. Germline V gene lookup returns CDR1 SGHDT and CDR2 YYEEEE. The CDR3 length is 15 residues. The V gene lost 2 bases and the J gene lost 0 bases, with 11 bases spanning the gap. This clonotype was obtained from a female donor with multiple sclerosis, enrolled in a pregnancy study. This sample comprised peripheral blood, obtained after pregnancy. The V gene is TRBV5-6, the J gene TRBJ1-1, with D possibly TRBD1 on 6 matching bases. The CDR3 spells CASSFRRGLNTEAFF. The CDR3 region has the DNA TGTGCCAGCAGCTTTCGGCGGGGGCTGAACACTGAAGCTTTCTTT.